The next 2 T cell receptor beta chains were all read from a single sample in a study of spatial heterogeneity in lung cancer. TCRdb redid the calling of the 5' RACE reads with MiXCR, one entry per CDR3 protein. The sample carries around 110,000 distinct CDR3 sequences, less than 15% recorded once. The time point was: blood at routine non-recurrence follow-up after resection. Researchers sequenced whole RNA taken from tumor, nontumor lung or frozen PBMC without sorting. The sample consisted of PBMCs, taken at follow-up. Every receptor here comes from a male donor with early-stage non-small cell lung cancer.

The CDR3 nucleotides read TGCGCCAGCAGCCTAGCTAGCGGGGGAAGCACCGGGGAGCTGTTTTTT. Its protein is CASSLASGGSTGELFF. V usage is TRBV5-1 and J usage is TRBJ2-2; 10 nucleotides match TRBD2. The germline gives CDR1 SGHRS, CDR2 YFSETQ. The CDR3 has 16 amino acids. V lost 4 bases and J lost 4; bases outside the gene matches: 7.

This clonotype turned up a few times. The V call is TRBV7-2, the J call TRBJ2-4; D is ambiguous. Per germline, CDR1 SGHTA and CDR2 FQGNSA. The CDR3 loop spans 16 amino acids. V shed 4 bases and J shed 3 bases, with 16 bases lying between them. The CDR3 DNA follows: TGTGCCAGCAGCTCCGGGTCTGAGACGCGCAAAAACATTCAGTACTTC. The encoded protein is CASSSGSETRKNIQYF. Drawing the rest from reference TRBV7-2 and TRBJ2-4, the complete variable domain is GAGVSQSPSNKVTEKGKDVELRCDPISGHTALYWYRQSLGQGLEFLIYFQGNSAPDKSGLPSDRFSAERTGGSVSTLTIQRTQQEDSAVYLCASSSGSETRKNIQYFGAGTRLSVL.